What follows is one T cell receptor (beta chain) and its context. Its antigen target is currently unknown. There are no base qualities to consult, and no much larger clone falls within one base. Library method: the immunoSEQ multiplex PCR assay. Drawn from immuneACCESS, this table holds only the in-frame rearrangements with V and J called that TCRdb kept. Clones are partly lost; checked studies trace under half to an unresolved V gene and leave the rest unexplained. The sample data list about 120,000 clones, and approximately 90% of these were observed just once. 5.5% to 8% of the sample is taken by the ten largest. In this study, focal radiation therapy paired with CTLA-4 blockade (ipilimumab) was tested in patients who had chemo-refractory metastatic non-small-cell lung cancer. The data were obtained in a study of radiotherapy plus CTLA-4 blockade in lung cancer (dated by TCRdb to 2016 to 2018). Describing the broader study: Among the enrolled patients, under 20% had an objective response, and less than 40% reached disease control.

Here is what the overall study found, with its caveats: The strongest predictors of response were reported to be early dynamic shifts in blood T cell clones along with a rise in serum interferon-beta following radiation. After treatment with radiotherapy and ipilimumab, TCR clones that originated in tumors expanded in peripheral blood.

The specimen was peripheral blood, collected from a patient treated with radiotherapy plus ipilimumab. The source of this sequence is a human donor with non-small cell lung cancer that progressed on radiotherapy plus ipilimumab.

DNA sequence: TGTGCCAGCAGCCTCGGTGTAGGGGTGGATGAAGCTTTCTTT. Translated, this is CASSLGVGVDEAFF. The chain joins TRBV7-6 to TRBJ1-1; possibly the D gene is TRBD1, per 5 matching bases. In the germline V gene, CDR1 corresponds to SGHVS and CDR2 to FNYEAQ. Trimming at the junction amounts to 5 bases on V and 7 bases on J, and the germline ends lie 17 bases apart. From cysteine to phenylalanine, the CDR3 is 14 amino acids long. The DNA shown is the 42-base CDR3, in frame from base 1.